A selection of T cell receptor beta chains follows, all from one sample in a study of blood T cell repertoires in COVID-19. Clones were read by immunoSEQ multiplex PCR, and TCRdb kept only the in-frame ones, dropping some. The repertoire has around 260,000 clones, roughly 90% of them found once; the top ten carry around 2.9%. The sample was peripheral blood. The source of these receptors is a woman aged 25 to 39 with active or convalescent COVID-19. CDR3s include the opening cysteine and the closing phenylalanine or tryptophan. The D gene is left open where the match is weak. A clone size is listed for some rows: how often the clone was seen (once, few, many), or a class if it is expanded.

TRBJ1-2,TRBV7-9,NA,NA,TGTGCCAGCAGCTTAGGGCAGGGGATCGAAGGCTACACCTTC,CASSLGQGIEGYTF
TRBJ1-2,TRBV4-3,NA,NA,TGCGCCAGCAGCCAGTCCGTCCTATATGGCTACACCTTC,CASSQSVLYGYTF
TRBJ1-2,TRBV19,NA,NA,TGTGCCAGTAGTATTTCTGGGAGCTATGGCTACACCTTC,CASSISGSYGYTF
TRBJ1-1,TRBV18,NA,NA,TGTGCCAGCTCACCCCGCGAGAACACTGAAGCTTTCTTT,CASSPRENTEAFF
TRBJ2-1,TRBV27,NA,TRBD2,TGTGCCAGCAGTTTTTCAGCGGGGGAAGCCTACAATGAGCAGTTCTTC,CASSFSAGEAYNEQFF
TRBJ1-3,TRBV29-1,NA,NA,TGCAGCGTCAGACAGACCTTCTCTGGAAACACCATATATTTT,CSVRQTFSGNTIYF
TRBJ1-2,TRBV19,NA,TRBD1,TGTGCCAGTCGGGAAGCGACGACAGGGGGAGGCTACACCTTC,CASREATTGGGYTF
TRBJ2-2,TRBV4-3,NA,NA,TGCGCCAGCAGCCAAAGCAGGGGCCCCGGGGAGCTGTTTTTT,CASSQSRGPGELFF
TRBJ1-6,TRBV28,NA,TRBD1,TGTGCCAGCAGCCTTCGGACAGGTCCTTCACCCCTCCACTTT,CASSLRTGPSPLHF
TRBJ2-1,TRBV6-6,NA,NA,TGTGCCAGCAGTTATGGGCCTACCGGGATCCAGCAGTTCTTC,CASSYGPTGIQQFF
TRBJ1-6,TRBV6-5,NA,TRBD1,TGTGCCAGCAGTCTGCGACAGGGCAATTCACCCCTCCACTTT,CASSLRQGNSPLHF
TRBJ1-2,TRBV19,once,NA,TGTGCCAGTAGTATCGGGACACGAGTTTATGGCTACACCTTC,CASSIGTRVYGYTF
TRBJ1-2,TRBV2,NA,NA,TGTGCCAGCTCGGGATCAAGTTATGGCTACACCTTC,CASSGSSYGYTF
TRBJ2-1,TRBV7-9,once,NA,TGTGCCAGCAGAAAAACGGGATCACAGGGCAATGAGCAGTTCTTC,CASRKTGSQGNEQFF
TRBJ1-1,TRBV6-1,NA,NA,TGTGCCAGCAGTGAAAGAGGCAGGCCGGGGAGGGCTTTCTTT,CASSERGRPGRAFF
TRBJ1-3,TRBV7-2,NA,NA,TGTGCCAGCAGCCCTAGTTACGGGAGTGGCAACACCATATATTTT,CASSPSYGSGNTIYF
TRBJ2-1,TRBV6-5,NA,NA,TGTGCCAGCAGTTACCGGGGGAACAATGAGCAGTTCTTC,CASSYRGNNEQFF
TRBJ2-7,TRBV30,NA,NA,TGTGCCTGGAGTGTACAGTCCTACGAGCAGTACTTC,CAWSVQSYEQYF
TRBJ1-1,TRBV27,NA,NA,TGTGCCAGCAGAGCGGCGGGTATGAACACTGAAGCTTTCTTT,CASRAAGMNTEAFF
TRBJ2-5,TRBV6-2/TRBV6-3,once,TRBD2,TGTGCCAGCAGTTACTTCCCGTTAGCGGGGCCGCCACAAGAGACCCAGTACTTC,CASSYFPLAGPPQETQYF
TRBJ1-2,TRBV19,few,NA,TGTGCCAGTAGACCTGCGTCAGGGGACTATGGCTACACCTTC,CASRPASGDYGYTF
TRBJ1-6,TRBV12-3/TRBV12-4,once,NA,TGTGCCAGCAGACCACCAGGGGTTTCACCCCTCCACTTT,CASRPPGVSPLHF
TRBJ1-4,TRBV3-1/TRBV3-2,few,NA,TGTGCCAGCAGCCAAGTAGAAAAACTGTTTTTT,CASSQVEKLFF
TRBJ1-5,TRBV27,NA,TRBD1,TGTGCCAGCAGATCCGGGACAGGGCATCAGCCCCAGCATTTT,CASRSGTGHQPQHF
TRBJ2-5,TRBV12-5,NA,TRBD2,TGTGCTAGTGGTTTGGTACGGCTAGGGAGGGATGGACCTCAAGAGACCCAGTACTTC,CASGLVRLGRDGPQETQYF
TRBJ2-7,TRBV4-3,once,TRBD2,TGCGCCAGCAGCCAGCTAGCGGGGGCCCCTTACGAGCAGTACTTC,CASSQLAGAPYEQYF
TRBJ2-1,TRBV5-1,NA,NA,TGCGCCAGCAGCTTGGCCCACAGGGACGGTGAGCAGTTCTTC,CASSLAHRDGEQFF
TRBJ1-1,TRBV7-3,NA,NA,TGTGCCAGCAGCTTAGCGGGGAACACTGAAGCTTTCTTT,CASSLAGNTEAFF